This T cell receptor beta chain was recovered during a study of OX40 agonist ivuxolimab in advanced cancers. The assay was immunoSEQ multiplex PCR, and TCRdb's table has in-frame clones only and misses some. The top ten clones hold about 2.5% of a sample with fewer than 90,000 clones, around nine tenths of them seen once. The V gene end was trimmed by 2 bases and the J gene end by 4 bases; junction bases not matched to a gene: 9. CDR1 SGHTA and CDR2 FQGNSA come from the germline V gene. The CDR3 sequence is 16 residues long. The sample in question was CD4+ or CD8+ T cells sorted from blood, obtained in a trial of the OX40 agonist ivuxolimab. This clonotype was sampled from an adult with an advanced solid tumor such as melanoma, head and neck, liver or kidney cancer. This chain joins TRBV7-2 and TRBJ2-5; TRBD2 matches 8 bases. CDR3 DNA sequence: TGTGCCAGCAGCTTATCGCCCGGGGGGGGTACAGAGACCCAGTACTTC. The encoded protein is CASSLSPGGGTETQYF.